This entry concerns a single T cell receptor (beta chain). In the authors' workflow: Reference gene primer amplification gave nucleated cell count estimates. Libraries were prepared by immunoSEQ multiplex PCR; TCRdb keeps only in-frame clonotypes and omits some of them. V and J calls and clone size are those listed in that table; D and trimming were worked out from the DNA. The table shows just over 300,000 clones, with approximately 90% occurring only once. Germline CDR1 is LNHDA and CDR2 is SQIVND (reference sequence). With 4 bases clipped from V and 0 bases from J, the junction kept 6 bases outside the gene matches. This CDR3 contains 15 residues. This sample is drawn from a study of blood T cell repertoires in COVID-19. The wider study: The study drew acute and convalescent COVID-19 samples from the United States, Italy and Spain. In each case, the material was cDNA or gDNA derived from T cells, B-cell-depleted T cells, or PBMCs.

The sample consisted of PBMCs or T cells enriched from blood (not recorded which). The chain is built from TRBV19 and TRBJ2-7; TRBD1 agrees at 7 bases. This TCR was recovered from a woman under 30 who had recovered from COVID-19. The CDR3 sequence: CASSRGQAGSYEQYF. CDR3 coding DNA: TGTGCCAGTAGTAGAGGACAGGCCGGCTCCTACGAGCAGTACTTC. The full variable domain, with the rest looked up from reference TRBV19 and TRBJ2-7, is DGGITQSPKYLFRKEGQNVTLSCEQNLNHDAMYWYRQDPGQGLRLIYYSQIVNDFQKGDIAEGYSVSREKKESFPLTVTSAQKNPTAFYLCASSRGQAGSYEQYFGPGTRLTVT.